The 13 T cell receptor beta chains below were found in one sample sequenced in a study of T cells in Graves' hyperthyroidism and ophthalmopathy. RNA transcripts served as the template for amplifying TCR beta CDR3 regions. Using the HTBI primer set, a first-round RT-PCR was run on the TCR CDR3. Each CDR3 protein gets one entry after TCRdb re-called the multiplex PCR reads with MiXCR. The sample includes more than 550,000 distinct CDR3 sequences, around a sixth of them seen just once. Sequenced sample: blood. The receptor set was obtained from a woman between 45 and 65 years old with Graves' hyperthyroidism that later progressed to Graves' ophthalmopathy.

Turning to this clonotype: This may arise from a read error, as a much more abundant clone is one base away. The chain couples TRBV12-3 or TRBV12-4 to TRBJ2-7; 12 bases agree with TRBD2. V was pared by 5 bases and J by 5 bases, with 7 bases of the junction left unmatched. The CDR3 sequence is 15 residues long. The DNA for the CDR3 is TGTGCCAGCAGTAACCTAGCGGGGGGGACCCACGAGCAGTACTTC. Translated, it gives CASSNLAGGTHEQYF.

The chain joins TRBV13 to TRBJ2-7, with TRBD1 identical over 9 bases. This CDR3 spans 16 amino acids. The germline V gene has CDR1 PRHDT and CDR2 FYEKMQ (reference sequence). The trim removed 4 bases at V and 2 bases at J, leaving 9 bases unmatched. DNA of the CDR3: TGTGCCAGCAGCTCAACCGGACAGGGGATAGCCTACGAGCAGTACTTC. This gives the protein CASSSTGQGIAYEQYF.

This clonotype was found a few times. The J gene is TRBJ2-5, the V gene TRBV20-1, with 14 bases that match TRBD2. CDR3 length equals 18 residues. Germline CDR1 DFQATT, CDR2 SNEGSKA (reference sequence). The V segment lost 6 bases and the J segment 3 bases; nucleotides outside the gene matches: 15. DNA for the CDR3: TGCAGTGCCGAGACTAGCGGGGGGGGACACTTCCAAGAAGAGACCCAGTACTTC. Its protein product is CSAETSGGGHFQEETQYF.

This clonotype was counted a few times. CDR3 region: CASSQLGLNSGNTIYF. The CDR3 nucleotides read TGCGCCAGCAGCCAACTGGGACTGAACTCTGGAAACACCATATATTTT. V and J are TRBV5-1 and TRBJ1-3; possibly TRBD1 for D (5 bases). The CDR3 sequence is 16 residues long. Looked up from germline, CDR1 is SGHRS and CDR2 is YFSETQ. Trimming left V 4 bases short and J 0 bases short, with 14 bases between.

This clonotype was counted only a few times. The chain carries TRBV3-1 and TRBJ2-7; 9 bases match TRBD1. The CDR3 length is 18 residues. Per germline, CDR1 LGHDT and CDR2 YNNKEL (reference sequence). V gave up 0 bases and J gave up 3 bases; unmatched junction bases: 12. CDR3: CASSQDWTQGAKNYEQYF. The DNA for the CDR3 is TGTGCCAGCAGCCAAGATTGGACACAGGGGGCCAAAAACTACGAGCAGTACTTC.

About this clonotype itself: Given a much more abundant clone one base away, this may be a read error. The gene calls are TRBV12-3 or TRBV12-4 and TRBJ2-2; weak D call: TRBD2 (5 bases). The CDR3 loop spans 14 amino acids. CDR3 nucleotide sequence: TGTGCCAGCAGTTTAGCACTTTACACCGGGGAGCTGCTTTTT. As protein: CASSLALYTGELLF.

This clonotype was recorded at least ten times. The rearrangement links TRBV11-2 to TRBJ2-5; 15 bases line up with TRBD2. Looked up from germline, CDR1 is SGHAT and CDR2 is FQNNGV. The CDR3 spans 18 residues. Trimming took 5 bases from V and 5 from J; bases not matched to a gene: 12. DNA of the CDR3: TGTGCCAGCAGCCGAACCGGGACTAGCGGGGGGCCTCAGGAGACCCAGTACTTC. This encodes CASSRTGTSGGPQETQYF. The full variable domain, rest sourced from reference TRBV11-2 and TRBJ2-5, is EAGVAQSPRYKIIEKRQSVAFWCNPISGHATLYWYQQILGQGPKLLIQFQNNGVVDDSQLPKDRFSAERLKGVDSTLKIQPAKLEDSAVYLCASSRTGTSGGPQETQYFGPGTRLLVL.

The sample holds many counts of this clonotype. The CDR3 DNA reads as TGTGCCAGCTCTGTGGCCAACGGCGGCTATGGCTACACCTTC. Translation gives CASSVANGGYGYTF. The chain uses TRBV2 and TRBJ1-2; D unclear. CDR3 length: 14 amino acids. V was clipped by 8 bases and J by 4 bases, with 17 bases between them. Germline assignment: CDR1 SNHLY and CDR2 FYNNEI.

This clonotype was detected only a few times. V and J are TRBV6-1 and TRBJ2-6; D may match TRBD1 or TRBD2 (6 bases each). This CDR3 region has 15 residues. Trimming took off 5 bases at V and 2 bases at J, with 10 bases between the two ends. The germline V gene encodes CDR1 MNHNS and CDR2 SASEGT. CDR3 bases: TGTGCCAGCAGTACAGGGAGGCCTGGGGCCAACGTCCTGACTTTC. Its protein is CASSTGRPGANVLTF.

This clonotype was observed at least ten times. The V gene is TRBV3-1, the J gene TRBJ2-1; D is perhaps TRBD1 (5 bases). The V gene's germline CDR1 is LGHDT and CDR2 YNNKEL (reference sequence). The length of the CDR3 is 15 residues. Trimming removed 3 bases at V and 0 bases at J, with 9 bases between. CDR3 bases: TGTGCCAGCAGCCAGGACACGAGCTCCTACAATGAGCAGTTCTTC. Encoded protein: CASSQDTSSYNEQFF.

The sample holds one count of this clonotype. The chain is built from TRBV6-5 and TRBJ1-6; 7 bases map to TRBD1. V lost 2 bases and J lost 8; bases outside the gene matches: 6. Germline V gene lookup returns CDR1 MNHEY and CDR2 SVGAGI. This CDR3 comprises 15 residues. The CDR3 here is CASSYGNRGDSPLHF. The CDR3, as DNA: TGTGCCAGCAGTTACGGTAACAGGGGTGATTCACCCCTCCACTTT.

This clonotype was detected many times. The chain is built from TRBV5-1 and TRBJ1-1; maybe TRBD1 (6 bases). Trimming took off 3 bases at V and 0 bases at J, with 12 bases between the two ends. CDR1 and CDR2 (germline): SGHRS, YFSETQ. CDR3 length equals 15 residues. This chain's CDR3 is CASSSGPGVNTEAFF. CDR3 DNA sequence: TGCGCCAGCAGCTCCGGTCCAGGGGTGAACACTGAAGCTTTCTTT.

The chain is built from TRBV12-3 or TRBV12-4 and TRBJ1-1; D might be TRBD1 (5 bases). Trimming stripped 4 bases from V and 1 base from J, with 10 bases between. The CDR3 extends over 14 amino acids. The CDR3 sequence is CASSYGTGNTEAFF. CDR3 DNA sequence: TGTGCCAGCAGTTACGGCACAGGGAACACTGAAGCTTTCTTT.